Below are 2 T cell receptor beta chains sequenced from a single sample in a study of neoadjuvant anti-PD-1 for oral cavity cancer. Clones were read by immunoSEQ multiplex PCR, and TCRdb kept only the in-frame ones, dropping some. The table shows over 5,500 clones, with approximately 79% occurring only once. Specimen: PBMCs, collected before nivolumab (anti-PD-1) treatment. These receptors all stem from a person aged 40 to 85 with oral cavity squamous cell carcinoma.

The chain has TRBV4-1 and TRBJ1-5, with a weak D call TRBD1 (5 bases). The CDR3 loop spans 14 amino acids. Germline assignment: CDR1 MGHRA and CDR2 YSYEKL. With 0 bases removed from V and 6 bases from J, the gap between germline ends came to 9 bases. CDR3 DNA sequence: TGCGCCAGCAGCCAAGACTTCGGGGGTCAGCCCCAGCATTTT. This codes for CASSQDFGGQPQHF.

This clone has more than one count but fewer than ten. V is TRBV4-1 and J is TRBJ1-1; D remains unclear. The ends were cut back, 0 bases at V and 4 bases at J, with 12 bases in the middle. CDR1 MGHRA and CDR2 YSYEKL come from the germline V gene. This CDR3 has 15 residues. CDR3 sequence (DNA): TGCGCCAGCAGCCAAGACCGAATGATTTTCACTGAAGCTTTCTTT. It yields the protein CASSQDRMIFTEAFF.